This T cell receptor (beta chain) was retrieved from a study of response to subunit inactivated influenza vaccine. Study-wide points: With each seasonal influenza vaccination, the authors suggested, few new T cells are recruited.

The length of the CDR3 is 15 residues. The germline gives CDR1 ENHRY, CDR2 SYGVKD. V gave up 6 bases and J gave up 4 bases; unmatched junction bases: 10. TCRdb reprocessed the RT-PCR reads via MiXCR and lists one record per CDR3 protein. This repertoire shows 650,000 to 700,000 distinct CDR3 sequences, around a sixth found once; its top ten account for 9.5% to 13%. With regard to this clonotype: The target antigen is unknown.

This chain uses TRBV10-3 with TRBJ2-3, with 7 bases aligning to TRBD2. This specimen was PBMCs from blood, taken 11 to 12 days after vaccination. The sequence was collected from a man aged 50 to 59 who received an inactivated influenza vaccine. The CDR3 loop reads CAISEVSGNADTQYF. The CDR3 DNA is TGTGCCATCAGCGAGGTCAGCGGGAATGCAGATACGCAGTATTTT.